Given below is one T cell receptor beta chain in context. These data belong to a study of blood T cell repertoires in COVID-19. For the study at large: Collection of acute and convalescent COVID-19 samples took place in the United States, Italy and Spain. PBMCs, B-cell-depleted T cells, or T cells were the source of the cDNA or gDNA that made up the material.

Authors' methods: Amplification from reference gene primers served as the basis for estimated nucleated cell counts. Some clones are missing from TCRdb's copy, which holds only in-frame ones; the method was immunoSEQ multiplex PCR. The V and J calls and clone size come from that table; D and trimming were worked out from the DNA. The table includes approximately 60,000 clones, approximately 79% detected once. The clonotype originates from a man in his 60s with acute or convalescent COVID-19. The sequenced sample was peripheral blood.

The CDR3 loop is CASSNRRGRNSPLHF. In DNA, the CDR3 is TGTGCCAGCAGTAATCGACGGGGGAGGAATTCACCCCTCCACTTT. The V call is TRBV27, the J call TRBJ1-6; D perhaps matches TRBD1 (5 bases). CDR3 length: 15 amino acids. V was pared by 5 bases and J by 7 bases, with 15 bases between. Per the germline V gene, CDR1 is MNHEY and CDR2 is SMNVEV (reference sequence).